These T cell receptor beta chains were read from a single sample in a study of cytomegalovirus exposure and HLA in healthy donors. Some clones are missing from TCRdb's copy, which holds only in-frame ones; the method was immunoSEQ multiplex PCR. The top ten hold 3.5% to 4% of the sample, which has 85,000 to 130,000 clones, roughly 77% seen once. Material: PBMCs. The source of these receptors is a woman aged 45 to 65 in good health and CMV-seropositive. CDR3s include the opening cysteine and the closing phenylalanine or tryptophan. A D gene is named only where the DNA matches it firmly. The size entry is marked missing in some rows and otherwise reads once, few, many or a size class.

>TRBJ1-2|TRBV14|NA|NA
TGTGCCAGCAGCCATTACAGGGATGGCTACACCTTC
CASSHYRDGYTF
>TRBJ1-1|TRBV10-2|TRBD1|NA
TGCGCCAGCAAAGGGACAGGGATGGAAGCTTTCTTT
CASKGTGMEAFF
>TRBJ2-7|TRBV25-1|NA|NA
TGTGCCAGCAGTCTCAGTCCACAGGGAAGGAGCTACGAGCAGTACTTC
CASSLSPQGRSYEQYF
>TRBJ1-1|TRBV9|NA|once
TGTGCCAGCAGCGTAGAGCCGAACACTGAAGCTTTCTTT
CASSVEPNTEAFF
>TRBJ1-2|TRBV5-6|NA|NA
TGTGCCAGCAGCTCCCTGGCCGGGACAACTGGCTACACCTTC
CASSSLAGTTGYTF
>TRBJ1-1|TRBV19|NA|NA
TGTGCCAGTAGTATGCCCCTCGGGAACACTGAAGCTTTCTTT
CASSMPLGNTEAFF
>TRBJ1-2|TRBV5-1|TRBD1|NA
TGCGCCAGCAGCTCGGGACAGCCCTATGGCTACACCTTC
CASSSGQPYGYTF
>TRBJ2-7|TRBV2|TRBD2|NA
TGTGCCAGCACCTGGGAAATAGCGGGACCGGTATCCTACGAGCAGTACTTC
CASTWEIAGPVSYEQYF
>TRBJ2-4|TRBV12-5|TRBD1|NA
TGTGCTAGTGGTTGGAACCGGGACAGAGAAAACATTCAGTACTTC
CASGWNRDRENIQYF
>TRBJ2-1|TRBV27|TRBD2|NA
TGTGCCAGCAGTGAGGGACTAGTACGTAATGAGCAGTTCTTC
CASSEGLVRNEQFF
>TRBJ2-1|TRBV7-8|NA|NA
TGTGCCAGCAGCTCTAGACGGGCGGGGTTCTCCTACAATGAGCAGTTCTTC
CASSSRRAGFSYNEQFF
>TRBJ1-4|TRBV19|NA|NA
TGTGCCAGTAGTTCCGAGGCCGCAACTAATGAAAAACTGTTTTTT
CASSSEAATNEKLFF
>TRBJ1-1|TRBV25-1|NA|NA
TGTGCCAGCAGTGACACTCCAACTGAAGCTTTCTTT
CASSDTPTEAFF
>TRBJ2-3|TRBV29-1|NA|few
TGCAGCGTTAGGGGGTCAGATACGCAGTATTTT
CSVRGSDTQYF
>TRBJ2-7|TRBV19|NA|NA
TGTGCCAGTAGCCCAACGGATAGGGGGTACTACGAGCAGTACTTC
CASSPTDRGYYEQYF
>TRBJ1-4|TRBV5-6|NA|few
TGTGCCAGCGAGAGTTCAACTAATGAAAAACTGTTTTTT
CASESSTNEKLFF
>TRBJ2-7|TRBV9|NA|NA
TGTGCCAGCAGCCCCAGAACCGCTGGTGAGCAGTACTTC
CASSPRTAGEQYF
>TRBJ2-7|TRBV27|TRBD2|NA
TGTGCCAGCAGTTCCCCACTAGCGGGAGACTACGAGCAGTACTTC
CASSSPLAGDYEQYF
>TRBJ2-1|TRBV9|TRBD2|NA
TGTGCCAGCAGCGCGGGGGGGCCTTCCAATGAGCAGTTCTTC
CASSAGGPSNEQFF
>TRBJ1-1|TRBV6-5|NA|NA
TGTGCCAGCAGTGAAGCGGGGCGGCGGGCTTTCTTT
CASSEAGRRAFF
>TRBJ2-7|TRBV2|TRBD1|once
TGTGCCAGCAGTGAAAGGGCAGGGGGTATCTACGAGCAGTACTTC
CASSERAGGIYEQYF
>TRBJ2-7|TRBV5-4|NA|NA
TGTGCCAGCAGCTTGAATCAGGTCTACGAGCAGTACTTC
CASSLNQVYEQYF
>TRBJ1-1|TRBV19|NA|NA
TGTGCCAGTAAATTTACCCCCGGGACAAGGAACACTGAAGCTTTCTTT
CASKFTPGTRNTEAFF
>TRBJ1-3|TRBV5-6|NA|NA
TGTGCCAGCAGCTTATACGACTTCTCTGGAAACACCATATATTTT
CASSLYDFSGNTIYF
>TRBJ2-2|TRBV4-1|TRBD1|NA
TGCGCCAGCAGCCATGGACAGGGGCCGTACACCGGGGAGCTGTTTTTT
CASSHGQGPYTGELFF
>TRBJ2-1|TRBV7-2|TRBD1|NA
TGTGCCAGCAGCCTGTACAGGGGCAATGAGCAGTTCTTC
CASSLYRGNEQFF
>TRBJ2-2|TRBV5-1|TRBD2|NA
TGCGCCAGCAGGGCGCGGGAGCGGAACACCGGGGAGCTGTTTTTT
CASRARERNTGELFF
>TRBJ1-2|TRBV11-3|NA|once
TGTGCCAGCAGCGCCCACCGGGGATATGGCTACACCTTC
CASSAHRGYGYTF
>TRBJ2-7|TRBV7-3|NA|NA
TGTGCCAGCAGCCTCGGCGGGGGCCAGGCCTACGAGCAGTACTTC
CASSLGGGQAYEQYF
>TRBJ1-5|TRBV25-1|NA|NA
TGTGCCAGCAGTGAATTACCCGGGAGCGGGCCCCAGCATTTT
CASSELPGSGPQHF
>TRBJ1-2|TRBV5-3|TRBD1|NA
TGTGCCAGAAGCAGAGACCGGGACAGAAAAAGGGATATCTATGGCTACACCTTC
CARSRDRDRKRDIYGYTF
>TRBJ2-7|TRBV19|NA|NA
TGTGCCAGTAGTCTAGCGCCCTCGGACGAGCAGTACTTC
CASSLAPSDEQYF
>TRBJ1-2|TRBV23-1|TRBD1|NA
TGCGCCAGCAGTCGGGCCGGGACAGGGGCCCATGGCTACACCTTC
CASSRAGTGAHGYTF
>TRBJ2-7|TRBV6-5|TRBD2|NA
TGTGCCAGCAGTCCCTTCACTAGCGGGAGGGCCGGGCAGTACTTC
CASSPFTSGRAGQYF
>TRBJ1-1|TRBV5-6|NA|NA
TGTGCCAGCAGCGACTATTTCAGATGGGGGCCCCAGCACCCTGAAGCTTTCTTT
CASSDYFRWGPQHPEAFF
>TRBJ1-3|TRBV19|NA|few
TGTGCCAGTAGTTCTCCTGCGCGGGCTGGAAACACCATATATTTT
CASSSPARAGNTIYF
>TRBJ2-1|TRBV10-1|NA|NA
TGCGCCAGCAGTGAGTCGAGGGTCGGGTCCTACAATGAGCAGTTCTTC
CASSESRVGSYNEQFF
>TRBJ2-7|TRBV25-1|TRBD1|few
TGTGCCAGCAGTACCGGGACAGGGGGTTTTTCGGAGTACTTC
CASSTGTGGFSEYF
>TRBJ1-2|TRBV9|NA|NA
TGTGCCAGCAGCGTAGGCGGTAACTATGGCTACACCTTC
CASSVGGNYGYTF
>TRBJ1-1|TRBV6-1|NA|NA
TGTGCCAGCAGTGAAGCCCTGGTCCCCGAAATACTAGGGGGTCTAGACACTGAAGCTTTCTTT
CASSEALVPEILGGLDTEAFF
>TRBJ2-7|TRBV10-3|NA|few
TGTGCCATCAGTGAAGAGGCCAAGGTGGACTACGAGCAGTACTTC
CAISEEAKVDYEQYF
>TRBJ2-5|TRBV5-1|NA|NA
TGCGCCAGCAGAGGAGGGGGCGGGGTACAAGAGACCCAGTACTTC
CASRGGGGVQETQYF
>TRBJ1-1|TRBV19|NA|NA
TGTGCCAGTAGTATGGGCCCCATCAGCAGGAACGTTGGTGACACTGAAGCTTTCTTT
CASSMGPISRNVGDTEAFF
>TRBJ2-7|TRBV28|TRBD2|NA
TGTGCCAGCAGTCCCGCTGGGAGGGAGAGCTTCGAGCAGTACTTC
CASSPAGRESFEQYF
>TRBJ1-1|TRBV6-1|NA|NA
TGTGCCAGCAGTGAAGGCCGGGAGGTGAACACTGAAGCTTTCTTT
CASSEGREVNTEAFF
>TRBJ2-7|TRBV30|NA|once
TGTGCCTGGACCGGGGGAGGGACAGGCACCTACGAGCAGTACTTC
CAWTGGGTGTYEQYF
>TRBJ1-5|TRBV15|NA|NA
TGTGCCACTTCAGGGGATCGACAGCCCCAGCATTTT
CATSGDRQPQHF
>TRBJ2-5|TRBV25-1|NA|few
TGTGCCAGCAGTGAAACAGGGCCAGCTACTTTTTCCCAAGAGACCCAGTACTTC
CASSETGPATFSQETQYF
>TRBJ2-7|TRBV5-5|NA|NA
TGTGCCAGCAGCCTCGGACAGCAATACGAGCAGTACTTC
CASSLGQQYEQYF
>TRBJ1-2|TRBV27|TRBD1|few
TGTGCCAGCAGTCCCCGGACAGGAGACTACACCTTC
CASSPRTGDYTF
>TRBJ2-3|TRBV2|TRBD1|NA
TGTGCCAGCAGCTTAGGACAGGGGTGGGCAGATACGCAGTATTTT
CASSLGQGWADTQYF
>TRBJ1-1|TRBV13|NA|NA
TGTGCCAGCAGCTTGACAGGAGGCTCGAACACTGAAGCTTTCTTT
CASSLTGGSNTEAFF
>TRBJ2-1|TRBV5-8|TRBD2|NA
TGTGCCAGCAGCTTGGCTATCCTAGCGGGTAGCTCCTACAATGAGCAGTTCTTC
CASSLAILAGSSYNEQFF
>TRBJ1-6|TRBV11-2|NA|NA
TGTGCCAGCAGCTTTTTTAAGGAGGGTAATTCACCCCTCCACTTT
CASSFFKEGNSPLHF